The TCR beta chain described here comes from a study of blood T cells in healthy people across ages. The study's findings and limits: Greater diversity and more naive CD4+ cells were seen in long-lived donors than in aged donors.

Primed by a sample-barcoded 5' primer and a J-beta primer mix, a second PCR proceeded for roughly 6 to 12 cycles. The template-switch adaptor, which had 12 random nucleotides, put a tag on each cDNA molecule. All samples yielded 2.5 million or more CDR3-containing paired-end reads. From the 5' RACE reads, TCRdb called clonotypes with MiXCR, one entry per CDR3 protein. This table holds about 1.8 million distinct CDR3 sequences, approximately 50% found once. Only a few counts were recorded for this clonotype. Its antigen is not identified. Germline-derived CDR1 and CDR2 are SGHTA and FQGNSA. This CDR3 has 18 amino acids. With V trimmed by 4 bases and J by 2 bases, 9 bases remained unmatched.

This receptor was taken from a woman aged 40 to 50 in good health. Material for sequencing was blood. This chain joins TRBV7-2 and TRBJ2-1, with 12 positions matching TRBD2. CDR3 DNA: TGTGCCAGCAGCTCCTCTAGCGGGGGGGCAGGGCCCTACAATGAGCAGTTCTTC. It is translated as CASSSSSGGAGPYNEQFF.